This TCR beta chain comes out of a study of T cells in Graves' hyperthyroidism and ophthalmopathy (dated 2019 in TCRdb). Regarding the complete study: Peripheral blood was sampled at the time of initial diagnosis, prior to any treatment. A discovery cohort of 95 to 100 patients, 43 with Graves' ophthalmopathy and 55 to 60 with stable Graves' hyperthyroidism, was used to find distinguishing TCR V-J signatures. An independent validation cohort of around 19 hyperthyroidism patients and over 15 patients who later progressed to ophthalmopathy tested prospective prediction of ophthalmopathy. The approximately 100 discovery patients were randomly divided into training and test sets at a 7:3 ratio. In over five Graves' hyperthyroidism patients, the study also compared T-cell repertoires from thyroid tissue with T-cell repertoires from blood. After blood sampling, hyperthyroidism patients were treated with methimazole at a starting dose of 30 mg daily, and ophthalmopathy patients were treated with high-dose intravenous methylprednisolone. According to the paper, TCR Vbeta CDR3 sequencing was carried out on roughly 130 peripheral blood samples, which came from fewer than 50 ophthalmopathy, around 75 hyperthyroidism and 17 progressor patients.

From the germline V gene (reference sequence), CDR1 is DFQATT and CDR2 is SNEGSKA. Including cysteine and phenylalanine, the CDR3 has 14 amino acids. Only the CDR3 DNA stays, 42 bases, in frame from base 1. V was cut back by 8 bases and J by 5 bases, leaving a gap of 16 bases between them. Concerning this clonotype itself: The antigen this receptor binds is unknown. Base-call qualities are not available, and no considerably larger clone is one nucleotide away.

Amplification of TCR beta CDR3 regions was carried out from RNA transcripts. For the first round of RT-PCR on the TCR CDR3, the HTBI primer set was used together with the Qiagen OneStep RT-PCR kit. Libraries were constructed in a second round of multiplex PCR, after which size selection and purification were carried out. Libraries were sequenced paired-end with 100 bp reads on an Illumina HiSeq2000. From the authors' description of their analysis: Raw data were processed with SOAPnuke, discarding reads with adapters, uncalled bases, mean Phred below 15, or no exact constant-primer or identifier match. COPE v1.2.5 was used to merge the high-quality paired reads, and each unique nucleotide sequence was defined as a clonotype. Clonotypes were aligned to IMGT TRBV, TRBD and TRBJ reference segments using MiTCR v1.1. The analysis included only V-J combinations with a frequency above 0.0001, which together covered over 98% of the repertoires. A TCS score was defined as the ratio between F50 (clonal expansion) and ExV (chaos), using BLOSUM62-based TCRdist between CDR3 peptides within each V-J. Welch's t-statistics and random forest reduced roughly 500 V-J features to 13, which were used in a naive Bayes classifier (R e1071). Thyroid-blood repertoire similarity was quantified with the Morisita-Horn index. TCRdb ran its own pipeline on the public reads, namely fastp trimming at Q25 and MiXCR clone calling, and kept in-frame beta chains. Under each unique CDR3 protein, matching rows form one entry showing the most common genes and DNA. None of the V and J calls come from the authors' own analysis; TCRdb made them. For this sample there are hundreds of thousands of distinct CDR3 sequences; 35% to 45% appear just once. The ten biggest clones cover about 8.9% of the sample.

What the work shows at the level of the full study, not this receptor alone: A 13 V-J signature model separated ophthalmopathy from stable hyperthyroidism, with around 90% sensitivity and around 84% specificity in cross-validation and 80%/75% in testing. No statistical method was used to fix the sample size in advance, and group allocation was not hidden from the investigators. In validation, the model predicted progression to ophthalmopathy a median of roughly 6.2 months before onset, with approximately 68% sensitivity and 72.22% specificity. Most expanded thyroid clonotypes (frequency above 0.001) were also detected in blood, a finding suggesting that blood repertoires may reflect thyroid immune responses.

Stable Graves' hyperthyroidism was defined as no progression to ophthalmopathy during 18 months of follow-up. Hyperthyroidism patients were aged 18 to 65 years and newly diagnosed, with disease duration of less than 2 months. The study excluded patients with uncontrolled infections, other autoimmune diseases, pregnancy or lactation. Diagnoses were established on the basis of clinical symptoms, serum thyroxine and TRAb, thyroid ultrasound, and orbital computed tomography. PBMCs were separated from around 9.1 ml of fresh peripheral blood using Ficoll-Paque density gradient centrifugation. Total RNA was extracted with Trizol reagent, and quality was checked on an Agilent 2100 Bioanalyzer.

The TCR sequence derives from a man aged 18 to 35 with Graves' hyperthyroidism. The sequencing sample was made of blood. The receptor chain draws on TRBV20-1 and TRBJ1-6, with TRBD1 as a weak D call on 5 bases. The DNA is TGCAGTCTACCTCTAGTGGGGGATAATTCACCCCTCCACTTT. Its protein is CSLPLVGDNSPLHF.